This T cell receptor (beta chain) was profiled in a study of T cell responses to AZD1222 COVID-19 vaccine. Background on the study: Analyses pooled second doses at about 4 or about 12 weeks.

As to this clone: Its antigen is unidentified.

Here immunoSEQ multiplex PCR was the method, and the copy in TCRdb shows in-frame clones only, minus some. The sample holds over 110,000 clones, over 75% seen once. Overall study results and limits: A reported finding is that nearly half of spike-specific TCRs target unmutated variant regions. There were mostly white British donors and more females than males, and clonal diversity was possibly underestimated. Only a handful of AZD1222 recipients tested seropositive at baseline.

The germline V gene encodes CDR1 GTSNPN and CDR2 SVGIG (reference sequence). The length of the CDR3 is 15 residues. V shed 5 bases and J shed 8 bases, with 21 bases lying between them. The chain is built from TRBV30 and TRBJ1-4; D might be TRBD1 (5 bases). The source material was peripheral blood, sampled on day 0 of AZD1222 vaccination. This clonotype was obtained from an adult in good health. The CDR3 DNA reads TGTGCCTGGGAAAGGACCGACAGCCCTTCAGAAAAACTGTTTTTT. Translating gives CAWERTDSPSEKLFF.